The 22 T cell receptor beta chains below were found in one sample sequenced in a study of PD-1 blockade in classical Hodgkin lymphoma. Measured with immunoSEQ multiplex PCR; TCRdb has only the in-frame clones, and not every one. The sample holds about 24,000 clones, 60% to 80% seen once. Time point: cycle 4 day 1 (C4D1), after 6 weeks of nivolumab. The patients all showed relapse after autologous stem cell transplantation, while their brentuximab vedotin exposure varied. Sequencing used peripheral blood mononuclear cells (PBMCs), obtained before the fourth cycle of nivolumab. These receptor sequences come from a human donor with classical Hodgkin lymphoma.

The chain joins TRBV9 to TRBJ1-1; no reliable D call. This CDR3 has 13 residues. Germline CDR1 is SGDLS and CDR2 is YYNGEE. V shed 0 bases and J shed 1 base, with 4 bases lying between them. In DNA, the CDR3 is TGTGCCAGCAGCGTAGATTGGAACACTGAAGCTTTCTTT. It yields the protein CASSVDWNTEAFF.

V usage is TRBV11-1 and J usage is TRBJ2-2, with D possibly being TRBD1 (7 bases). The CDR3 sequence is 18 residues long. Trimming cost V 5 bases and J 2 bases, with 21 bases left between them. CDR1 SGHAT and CDR2 FQDESV come from the germline V gene (reference sequence). In DNA form, the CDR3 reads TGTGCCAGCAGCCTAGGAGGGGGCGGAGGAAAAAACACCGGGGAGCTGTTTTTT. This encodes CASSLGGGGGKNTGELFF. The whole variable domain, remainder taken from reference TRBV11-1 and TRBJ2-2, is EAEVAQSPRYKITEKSQAVAFWCDPISGHATLYWYRQILGQGPELLVQFQDESVVDDSQLPKDRFSAERLKGVDSTLKIQPAELGDSAMYLCASSLGGGGGKNTGELFFGEGSRLTVL.

The chain carries TRBV30 and TRBJ1-2; possible D gene TRBD1, 6 bases. V was cut by 2 bases and J by 4 bases, with 17 bases left in between. The germline CDR1 and CDR2 sequences are GTSNPN and SVGIG (reference sequence). This CDR3 has 15 residues. The CDR3 DNA reads as TGTGCCTGGAGTAGAGGAGGGGGGCTCGGCTATGGCTACACCTTC. Translation gives CAWSRGGGLGYGYTF.

This sequence joins TRBV5-4 and TRBJ1-2; possibly TRBD1 for D (6 bases). There are 13 residues in the CDR3. Trimming left V 4 bases short and J 8 bases short, with 15 bases between. CDR1 and CDR2 (germline): SGHNT, YYREEE (reference sequence). The CDR3 DNA is TGTGCCAGCAGCCCGGGGGGGGGCTTGGGCTACACCTTC. It translates to CASSPGGGLGYTF.

This clone was seen more than once but under ten times. J is TRBJ1-2 and V is TRBV7-2; no definite D call. With 2 bases removed from V and 4 bases from J, the gap between germline ends came to 14 bases. CDR1 SGHTA and CDR2 FQGNSA come from the germline V gene. The CDR3 length is 15 residues. The chain's CDR3 is CASSLMFGGAYGYTF. The CDR3 bases are TGTGCCAGCAGCTTAATGTTTGGCGGCGCCTATGGCTACACCTTC.

This chain connects TRBV4-1 to TRBJ1-1; D is unclear. The germline CDR1 and CDR2 sequences are MGHRA and YSYEKL. V was shortened by 1 base and J by 0 bases, with 9 bases between the two germline ends. The CDR3 length is 15 residues. The CDR3 sequence is CASSQGGGMNTEAFF. The CDR3 nucleotides are TGCGCCAGCAGCCAAGGAGGCGGTATGAACACTGAAGCTTTCTTT.

This chain uses TRBV6-6 with TRBJ1-3; 7 nucleotides align to TRBD1. V dropped 6 bases and J dropped 0; count of bases not matched to a gene: 5. This CDR3 has 15 amino acids. Germline CDR1 reads MNHNY; CDR2 reads SVGAGI (reference sequence). This chain's CDR3 is CASSQDRNSGNTIYF. CDR3 DNA: TGTGCCAGCAGCCAGGACAGGAACTCTGGAAACACCATATATTTT.

This chain joins TRBV18 and TRBJ2-2; 9 bases are a match to TRBD2. The J segment lost 5 bases and the V segment lost 6 bases, leaving 10 bases of the junction unmatched. This CDR3 contains 16 residues. The germline gives CDR1 KGHSH, CDR2 LQKENI. CDR3 bases: TGTGCCAGCTCGAGGGGTGGACTAGCGATTACCGGGGAGCTGTTTTTT. Protein sequence: CASSRGGLAITGELFF.

By share of the sample, this clone is medium-sized. This rearrangement joins TRBV14 to TRBJ2-1, with D maybe TRBD1 (6 bases). CDR1 is SGHDN and CDR2 is FVKESK in the germline V gene. V was clipped by 0 bases and J by 4 bases, with 13 bases between them. This CDR3 is 16 amino acids long. The CDR3 DNA reads TGTGCCAGCAGCCAAGACTCGGGACAAATATACAATGAGCAGTTCTTC. It yields the protein CASSQDSGQIYNEQFF.

This CDR3 is CASSIARQTRNTEAFF. Here the CDR3 DNA reads TGTGCCAGTAGTATAGCCCGACAGACGCGGAACACTGAAGCTTTCTTT. V and J are TRBV19 and TRBJ1-1, with D perhaps TRBD1 (5 bases). Germline assignment: CDR1 LNHDA and CDR2 SQIVND (reference sequence). The CDR3 loop spans 16 amino acids. Between the trimmed V and J ends, which lost 1 base and 1 base, there was a span of 13 bases.

The chain uses TRBV28 and TRBJ1-1; perhaps TRBD1 as D (5 bases). The CDR3 spans 16 residues. The V end lost 5 bases, the J end lost 3 bases, and 19 bases lay between the germline ends. Germline CDR1 reads MDHEN; CDR2 reads SYDVKM. The CDR3 spells CASSPGGGNSDTEAFF. The CDR3 nucleotides read TGTGCCAGCAGTCCCGGCGGGGGGAACTCGGACACTGAAGCTTTCTTT.

The chain joins TRBV4-1 to TRBJ2-4; D may be TRBD1 (6 bases). V was cut by 0 bases and J by 8 bases, with 14 bases left in between. The CDR3 has 15 amino acids. Germline V gene lookup returns CDR1 MGHRA and CDR2 YSYEKL. As DNA, the CDR3 is TGCGCCAGCAGCCAAGACCAGGGGCAAGGGGACATTCAGTACTTC. This gives the protein CASSQDQGQGDIQYF.

The chain joins TRBV18 to TRBJ2-1; the D gene is possibly TRBD2 (5 bases). V was clipped by 2 bases and J by 8 bases, with 10 bases between them. This CDR3 is 13 amino acids long. The V gene's germline CDR1 is KGHSH and CDR2 LQKENI. The DNA of the CDR3 is TGTGCCAGCTCACCAATGAGGGCTTATGAGCAGTTCTTC. Its translation: CASSPMRAYEQFF. The full variable domain, completed using reference TRBV18 and TRBJ2-1, is NAGVMQNPRHLVRRRGQEARLRCSPMKGHSHVYWYRQLPEEGLKFMVYLQKENIIDESGMPKERFSAEFPKEGPSILRIQQVVRGDSAAYFCASSPMRAYEQFFGPGTRLTVL.

This rearrangement joins TRBV4-1 to TRBJ2-1; D unclear. Trimming took 1 base from V and 7 from J, leaving 23 bases between them. The CDR3 loop spans 18 amino acids. From germline, CDR1 is MGHRA and CDR2 YSYEKL. The CDR3 coding sequence is TGCGCCAGCAGCCAAGTCGGTTTTGGTCAGGACCTAAGGAATGAGCAGTTCTTC. This gives the protein CASSQVGFGQDLRNEQFF.

The genes are TRBV6-5 and TRBJ1-6, with D possibly being TRBD1 (6 bases). V lost 5 bases and J 4 bases, leaving 12 bases between the germline ends. Germline-derived CDR1 and CDR2 are MNHEY and SVGAGI. This CDR3 comprises 15 residues. The CDR3 region has the DNA TGTGCCAGCAGTGCAGGGGTCTTGTATAATTCACCCCTCCACTTT. This gives the protein CASSAGVLYNSPLHF.

This clone was observed a handful of times. This chain links TRBV10-3 with TRBJ1-2, with D perhaps TRBD1 (5 bases). V was clipped by 5 bases and J by 3 bases, with 10 bases between them. CDR1 is ENHRY and CDR2 is SYGVKD in the germline V gene. This CDR3 is built from 13 residues. The CDR3 bases are TGTGCCATCAGTCAGGACATCTACTATGGCTACACCTTC. Translating gives CAISQDIYYGYTF.

The chain recombines TRBV4-1 with TRBJ1-5; no definite D call. Trimming took off 3 bases at V and 11 bases at J, with 14 bases between the two ends. This CDR3 spans 13 amino acids. The germline gives CDR1 MGHRA, CDR2 YSYEKL. The CDR3 loop is CASSQDTSKAQHF. CDR3 coding DNA: TGCGCCAGCAGCCAGGATACATCGAAGGCCCAGCATTTT.

This clone was counted once. This chain connects TRBV4-3 to TRBJ2-5; no clear D gene. Looked up from germline, CDR1 is LGHNA and CDR2 is YSLEER. V was pared by 0 bases and J by 4 bases, with 12 bases between. This CDR3 has 15 residues. CDR3: CASSQDYPERETQYF. CDR3 in DNA: TGCGCCAGCAGCCAAGATTACCCGGAGCGAGAGACCCAGTACTTC.

CDR3 protein: CASSLGQLFSYEQYF. The CDR3 DNA follows: TGTGCCAGCAGCTTAGGACAGTTGTTCTCCTACGAGCAGTACTTC. J is TRBJ2-7 and V is TRBV7-9; maybe TRBD1 (5 bases). The CDR3 is made up of 15 amino acids. V was cut by 1 base and J by 0 bases, with 10 bases left in between. Germline assignment: CDR1 SEHNR and CDR2 FQNEAQ (reference sequence).

The chain combines TRBV10-3 with TRBJ1-1, with D tentatively TRBD1 (5 bases). CDR3 length equals 15 residues. The V and J ends lost 4 bases and 6 bases respectively, with 18 bases between them. CDR1 and CDR2 from the germline V gene are ENHRY and SYGVKD. The CDR3 nucleotides read TGTGCCATCAGTGGGGTCTCCGGGGCGAAGGCTGAAGCTTTCTTT. Translating it yields CAISGVSGAKAEAFF.

The chain is built from TRBV7-2 and TRBJ1-2; 10 bases fit TRBD1. This CDR3 region has 17 residues. After removal of 1 base from V and 0 bases from J, the junction contained 5 bases not matched to a gene. Germline-derived CDR1 and CDR2 are SGHTA and FQGNSA. This CDR3 is CASSLGGGTGANYGYTF. In nucleotides, the CDR3 is TGTGCCAGCAGCTTAGGAGGAGGGACAGGGGCTAACTATGGCTACACCTTC.

V usage is TRBV4-2 and J usage is TRBJ2-5; D remains unclear. This CDR3 has 15 amino acids. Per germline, CDR1 LGHNA and CDR2 YNFKEQ. The germline V and J ends were trimmed by 0 bases and 1 base, with 9 bases remaining between them. CDR3 protein: CASSQDAPSQETQYF. The CDR3 nucleotides are TGTGCCAGCAGCCAAGATGCCCCCTCCCAAGAGACCCAGTACTTC.